This T cell receptor (beta chain) was retrieved from a study of cytomegalovirus exposure and HLA in healthy donors. The CDR3 is 19 residues long. Per the germline V gene, CDR1 is LGHNA and CDR2 is YSLEER. The V and J ends lost 0 bases and 0 bases, in that order; junction bases with no gene match: 7. Of note for this clone: Its target is unknown.

Researchers ran the PCR with 60 Vbeta and 13 Jbeta primers. The table came from immunoSEQ multiplex PCR; TCRdb's copy has only in-frame clones and leaves some out. The sample has fewer than 200,000 clones, 75% to 80% seen once. General study findings and limits: While the bulk of TCR sequences proved rare, some public TCRs turned up in many donors. There were 150 to 200 TCR beta chains listed as cytomegalovirus-associated. Researchers reported that three CMV-associated chains were confirmed in vitro as CMV antigen-specific.

V usage is TRBV4-3 and J usage is TRBJ1-5; 11 bases map to TRBD1. Sequencing was carried out using PBMCs. This TCR derives from a woman aged 50 to 65 in good health and CMV-seropositive. This CDR3 is CASSQDWTGGATSNQPQHF. CDR3 coding DNA: TGCGCCAGCAGCCAAGACTGGACAGGGGGCGCTACTAGCAATCAGCCCCAGCATTTT.